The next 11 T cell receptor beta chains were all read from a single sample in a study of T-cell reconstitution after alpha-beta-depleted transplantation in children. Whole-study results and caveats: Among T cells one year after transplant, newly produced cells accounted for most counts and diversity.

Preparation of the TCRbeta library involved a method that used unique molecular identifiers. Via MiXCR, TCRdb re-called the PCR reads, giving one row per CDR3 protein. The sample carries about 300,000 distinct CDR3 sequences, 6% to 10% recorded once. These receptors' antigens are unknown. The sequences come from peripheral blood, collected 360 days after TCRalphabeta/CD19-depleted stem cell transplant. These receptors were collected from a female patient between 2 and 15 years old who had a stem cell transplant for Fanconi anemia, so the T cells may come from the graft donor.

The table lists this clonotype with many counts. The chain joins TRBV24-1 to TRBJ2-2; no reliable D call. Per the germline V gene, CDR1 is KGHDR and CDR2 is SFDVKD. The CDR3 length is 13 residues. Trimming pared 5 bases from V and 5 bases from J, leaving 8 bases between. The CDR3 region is CATSGEWTGELFF. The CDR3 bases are TGTGCCACCAGTGGAGAGTGGACCGGGGAGCTGTTTTTT.

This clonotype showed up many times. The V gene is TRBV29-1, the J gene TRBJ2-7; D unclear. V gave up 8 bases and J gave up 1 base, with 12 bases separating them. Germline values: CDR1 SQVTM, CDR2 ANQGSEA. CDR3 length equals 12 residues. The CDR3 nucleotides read TGCAGCATATCGGGCCAGTCCTACGAGCAGTACTTC. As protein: CSISGQSYEQYF.

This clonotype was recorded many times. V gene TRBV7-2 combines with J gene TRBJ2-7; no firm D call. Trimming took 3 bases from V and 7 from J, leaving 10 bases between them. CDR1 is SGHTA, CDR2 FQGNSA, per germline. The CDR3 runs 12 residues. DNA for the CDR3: TGTGCCAGCAGCTTTGGCCCTAGGGAGCAGTACTTC. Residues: CASSFGPREQYF.

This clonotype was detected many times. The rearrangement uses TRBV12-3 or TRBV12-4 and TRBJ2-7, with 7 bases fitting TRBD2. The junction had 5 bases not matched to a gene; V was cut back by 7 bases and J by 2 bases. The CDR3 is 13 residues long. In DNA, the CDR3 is TGTGCCAGCAAGGGAGGGACTCCCTACGAGCAGTACTTC. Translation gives CASKGGTPYEQYF.

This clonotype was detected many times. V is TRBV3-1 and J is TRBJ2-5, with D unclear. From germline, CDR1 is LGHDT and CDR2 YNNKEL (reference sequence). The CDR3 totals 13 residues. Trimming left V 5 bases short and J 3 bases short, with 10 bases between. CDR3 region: CASSLRLEETQYF. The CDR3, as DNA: TGTGCCAGCAGCTTACGCCTAGAAGAGACCCAGTACTTC.

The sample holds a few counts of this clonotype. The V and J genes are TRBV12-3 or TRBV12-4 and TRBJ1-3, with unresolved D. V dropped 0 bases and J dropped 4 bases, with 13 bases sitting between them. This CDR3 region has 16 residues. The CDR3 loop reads CASSLALRAGGNTIYF. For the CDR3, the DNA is TGTGCCAGCAGTTTAGCGCTAAGGGCAGGCGGAAACACCATATATTTT.

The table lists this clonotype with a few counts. The CDR3 protein is CASSPVLRGGTQYF. Here the CDR3 DNA reads TGTGCCAGCAGTCCCGTCTTAAGGGGTGGGACCCAGTACTTC. The chain uses TRBV7-2 and TRBJ2-5; a weak D match, TRBD1 (5 bases). The CDR3 length is 14 residues. Between the trimmed V and J ends, which lost 6 bases and 7 bases, there was a span of 18 bases. CDR1 and CDR2 from the germline V gene are SGHTA and FQGNSA. Full variable domain (outside the CDR3, taken from reference TRBV7-2 and TRBJ2-5): GAGVSQSPSNKVTEKGKDVELRCDPISGHTALYWYRQSLGQGLEFLIYFQGNSAPDKSGLPSDRFSAERTGGSVSTLTIQRTQQEDSAVYLCASSPVLRGGTQYFGPGTRLLVL.

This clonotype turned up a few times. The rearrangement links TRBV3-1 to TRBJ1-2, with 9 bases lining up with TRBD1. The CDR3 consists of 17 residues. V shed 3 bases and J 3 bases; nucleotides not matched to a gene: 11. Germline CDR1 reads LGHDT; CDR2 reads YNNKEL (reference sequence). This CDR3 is CASSQWGQGGLDYGYTF. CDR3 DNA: TGTGCCAGCAGCCAGTGGGGACAGGGTGGGCTCGACTATGGCTACACCTTC.

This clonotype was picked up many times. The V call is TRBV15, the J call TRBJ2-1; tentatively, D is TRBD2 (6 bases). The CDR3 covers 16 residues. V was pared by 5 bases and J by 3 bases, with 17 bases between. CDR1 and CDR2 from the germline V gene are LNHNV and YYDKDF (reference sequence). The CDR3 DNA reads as TGTGCCACCAGCCCAATAACTGGCGGGGACTACAATGAGCAGTTCTTC. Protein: CATSPITGGDYNEQFF.

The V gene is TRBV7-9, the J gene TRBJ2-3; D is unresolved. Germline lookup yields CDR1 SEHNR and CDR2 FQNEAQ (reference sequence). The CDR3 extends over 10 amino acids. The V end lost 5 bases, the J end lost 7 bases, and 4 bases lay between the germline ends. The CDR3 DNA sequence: TGTGCCAGCAGCGGGTATACGCAGTATTTT. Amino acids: CASSGYTQYF. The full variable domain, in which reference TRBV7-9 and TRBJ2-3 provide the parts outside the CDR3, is DTGVSQNPRHKITKRGQNVTFRCDPISEHNRLYWYRQTLGQGPEFLTYFQNEAQLEKSRLLSDRFSAERPKGSFSTLEIQRTEQGDSAMYLCASSGYTQYFGPGTRLTVL.

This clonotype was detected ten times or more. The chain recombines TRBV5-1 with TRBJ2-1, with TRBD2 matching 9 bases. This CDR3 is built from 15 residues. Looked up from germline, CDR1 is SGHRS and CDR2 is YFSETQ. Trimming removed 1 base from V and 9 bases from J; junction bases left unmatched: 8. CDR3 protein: CASSLLAGAFSEQFF. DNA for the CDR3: TGCGCCAGCAGCTTGTTAGCGGGGGCGTTTAGTGAGCAGTTCTTC.